This TCR beta chain emerged from a study of blood T cell repertoires in COVID-19 (dated by TCRdb to the early 2020s). In terms of the full investigation: Samples covering the acute and convalescent phases of COVID-19 were provided by collaborators in the United States, Italy and Spain. The repertoires were made available in a free public database intended to serve as a resource for research on the immune response to SARS-CoV-2. The samples were drawn from the first 160 participants of the ongoing ImmuneRACE study and from 1,254 subjects provided by 6 global collaborators. Sample metadata almost always included a de-identified subject ID, COVID-19 status, age in years and sex. Where available, HLA class I and class II types were taken from metadata supplied by the sample provider and were not determined by assay-based typing. The material from the prospective study consisted of cDNA or gDNA derived from T cells, B-cell-depleted T cells, or PBMCs. The dataset comprised deeply sampled blood TCRbeta repertoires from subjects exposed to, actively infected with, or recovered from COVID-19.

TCRbeta CDR3 regions were amplified from genomic DNA using the immunoSEQ Assay, a bias-controlled multiplex PCR. As for how the authors treated the data: Nucleated cell counts per sample were estimated from amplification of reference gene primers within the assay. To quantify the absolute abundance of each unique TCRbeta CDR3 rearrangement, sequence reads were collapsed and filtered. For each sample, productive Simpson clonality was calculated by taking the square root of Simpson's diversity index across productive rearrangements. Held by TCRdb, this immuneACCESS table contains in-frame sequences only and omits some clones. Under half of the omission traces to an unresolved V gene where checked; the cause of the rest is unknown. The DNA gave D and trimming, while V, J and clone size come from that table. The sample yields 68,000 or so clones; around three quarters were counted once. Of the sample, 23% falls within the top ten clones.

Whole blood was collected in K2EDTA tubes by collaborating institutions according to the institutions' own protocols. For TCRbeta analysis, collaborators shipped samples in one of three forms: frozen whole blood, isolated PBMCs, or DNA extracted from either of those sample types. General study outcomes and caveats: The amount of clinical and demographic metadata varied by source and participant and was provided uncurated.

In regard to this clone: This clone's antigen is unknown. Base qualities are missing; no much larger clone stands one base away.

This sequence originates from a human donor in a cohort sampled during active COVID-19. The sequencing input was peripheral blood.

The nucleotide sequence is TGCGCCAGCAGCCGCGCTGGGAACACTGAAGCTTTCTTT. The resulting protein is CASSRAGNTEAFF. In this chain, TRBV4-3 is recombined with TRBJ1-1; no D segment can be confidently identified. Reading the germline V gene gives CDR1 LGHNA and CDR2 YSLEER. Between the V and J ends, shortened by 4 bases and 1 base respectively, the junction contains 7 bases. From cysteine to phenylalanine, the CDR3 is 13 amino acids long. The read is trimmed to its CDR3 DNA, 39 bases read in frame from base 1.